A single sample is the source of the 19 T cell receptor beta chains below, sequenced in a study of blood T cell repertoires in COVID-19. Clones were read by immunoSEQ multiplex PCR, and TCRdb kept only the in-frame ones, dropping some. The sample includes fewer than 250,000 clones, around 84% of them seen just once. The material sequenced was PBMCs or T cells enriched from blood (not recorded which). Every receptor here comes from a woman aged 25 to 39 who had been exposed to COVID-19.

With respect to this clone: In the same sample, other DNA sequences code for this CDR3. The chain employs TRBV7-2 and TRBJ1-4; TRBD1 agrees at 10 bases. CDR3 length: 14 amino acids. Trimming removed 6 bases from V and 7 bases from J; junction bases left unmatched: 5. CDR1 is SGHTA, CDR2 FQGNSA, per germline. CDR3 DNA: TGTGCCAGCAGTCTCGACAGGGGGCCTGAAAAACTGTTTTTT. It encodes CASSLDRGPEKLFF.

V and J are TRBV10-1 and TRBJ2-7; D ambiguous. With 6 bases removed from V and 1 base from J, the gap between germline ends came to 10 bases. The V gene's germline CDR1 is WNHNN and CDR2 SYGVQD (reference sequence). The CDR3 extends over 13 amino acids. The CDR3 is CASSRTGSYEQYF. Written as DNA, the CDR3 is TGCGCCAGCAGCAGAACCGGGTCCTACGAGCAGTACTTC.

The gene calls are TRBV6-5 and TRBJ2-1, with D tentatively TRBD1 (6 bases). This CDR3 has 14 amino acids. Germline V CDR1 and CDR2: MNHEY, SVGAGI. V dropped 0 bases and J dropped 3 bases, with 6 bases sitting between them. The chain's CDR3 is CASSYSDSYNEQFF. CDR3 sequence (DNA): TGTGCCAGCAGTTACTCGGACAGCTACAATGAGCAGTTCTTC.

The J gene is TRBJ2-7, the V gene TRBV6-5, with D unclear. The CDR3 has 15 amino acids. The V and J ends lost 0 bases and 2 bases respectively, with 11 bases between them. CDR1 MNHEY and CDR2 SVGAGI come from the germline V gene. The CDR3 nucleotides are TGTGCCAGCAGTTACTCGGCACAGTTCACCTACGAGCAGTACTTC. Its protein product is CASSYSAQFTYEQYF.

This chain joins TRBV12-3 or TRBV12-4 and TRBJ2-5; TRBD2 is a possible D gene (6 bases). The CDR3 length is 13 residues. Deletions cut 2 bases from V and 5 bases from J, with 9 bases between. The CDR3 region has the DNA TGTGCCAGCAGTTTAAGGGCGGGGGAGACCCAGTACTTC. Protein sequence: CASSLRAGETQYF.

The rearrangement links TRBV6-2 or TRBV6-3 to TRBJ1-2; possibly TRBD1 for D (5 bases). CDR3 length: 16 residues. With 0 bases removed from V and 10 bases from J, the gap between germline ends came to 21 bases. CDR1 and CDR2 from the germline V gene are MNHEY and SVGEGT. The CDR3 is CASSYSKTGSISPYTF. For the CDR3, the DNA is TGTGCCAGCAGTTACTCGAAAACAGGATCAATCAGTCCCTACACCTTC.

This chain connects TRBV6-6 to TRBJ2-7; D is perhaps TRBD1 (5 bases). The CDR3 loop spans 15 amino acids. The V end was cut by 0 bases, the J end by 2 bases, with 11 bases between. CDR1 and CDR2 from the germline V gene are MNHNY and SVGAGI (reference sequence). The CDR3 DNA reads as TGTGCCAGCAGTTACTCCGACAGATCAACCTACGAGCAGTACTTC. It is translated as CASSYSDRSTYEQYF.

CDR3 sequence reads: CASSVGQSRYTF. The CDR3 region has the DNA TGTGCCAGCAGCGTAGGTCAGTCCCGCTACACCTTC. This chain connects TRBV9 to TRBJ1-2; D remains ambiguous. Germline assignment: CDR1 SGDLS and CDR2 YYNGEE. V was shortened by 0 bases and J by 9 bases, with 9 bases between the two germline ends. This CDR3 is built from 12 residues. The whole variable domain, filled in from reference TRBV9 and TRBJ1-2, reads DSGVTQTPKHLITATGQRVTLRCSPRSGDLSVYWYQQSLDQGLQFLIQYYNGEERAKGNILERFSAQQFPDLHSELNLSSLELGDSALYFCASSVGQSRYTFGSGTRLTVV.

The V and J genes are TRBV6-4 and TRBJ1-1, with D perhaps matching TRBD1 (6 bases). CDR1 is MRHNA, CDR2 SNTAGT, per germline. This CDR3 region has 14 residues. The ends were cut back, 6 bases at V and 0 bases at J, with 11 bases in the middle. CDR3 sequence reads: CASRETGLNTEAFF. The CDR3 coding sequence is TGTGCCAGCAGAGAGACAGGTTTGAACACTGAAGCTTTCTTT.

The chain combines TRBV18 with TRBJ2-5, with D maybe TRBD1 (6 bases). CDR1 and CDR2 from the germline V gene are KGHSH and LQKENI. Trimming cost V 3 bases and J 5 bases, with 22 bases left between them. The CDR3 contains 17 residues. CDR3 protein: CASSPGAQGQFWETQYF. In DNA form, the CDR3 reads TGTGCCAGCTCACCGGGGGCACAGGGACAATTCTGGGAGACCCAGTACTTC.

The rearrangement joins TRBV3-1 (or the pseudogene TRBV3-2) to TRBJ2-5, with 12 bases that match TRBD2. Trimming took 6 bases from V and 4 from J; bases not matched to a gene: 0. CDR1 LGHDT and CDR2 YNNKEL come from the germline V gene (reference sequence). This CDR3 contains 13 residues. The CDR3 nucleotides are TGTGCCAGCAGACTAGCGGGGGGAGAGACCCAGTACTTC. The encoded protein is CASRLAGGETQYF.

The genes are TRBV5-8 and TRBJ1-2, with 9 bases fitting TRBD1. There are 15 residues in the CDR3. Germline CDR1 SGHTS, CDR2 YDEGEE. Trimming cost V 2 bases and J 7 bases; bases outside gene matches: 9. The CDR3 here is CASSFGSTGGSGYTF. The CDR3 DNA is TGTGCCAGCAGCTTCGGGTCCACAGGGGGCTCTGGCTACACCTTC.

The V call is TRBV15, the J call TRBJ2-2; D is possibly TRBD1 (6 bases). Germline V gives CDR1 LNHNV, CDR2 YYDKDF (reference sequence). V was clipped by 6 bases and J by 6 bases, with 17 bases between them. This CDR3 region has 15 residues. CDR3 sequence (DNA): TGTGCCACCAGAGAGACAGGAGCGTTTCCCGGGGAGCTGTTTTTT. Its protein is CATRETGAFPGELFF.

J is TRBJ1-3 and V is TRBV18, with 8 bases matching TRBD1. The CDR3 sequence is 16 residues long. V lost 2 bases and J lost 8; bases outside the gene matches: 11. Per germline, CDR1 KGHSH and CDR2 LQKENI. The CDR3: CASSPSVATGEHTIYF. As DNA, the CDR3 is TGTGCCAGCTCACCATCTGTGGCGACAGGGGAGCACACCATATATTTT.

This chain links TRBV10-3 with TRBJ1-5, with 9 nucleotides matching TRBD1. CDR3 length: 16 residues. Germline CDR1 is ENHRY and CDR2 is SYGVKD. With 10 bases clipped from V and 5 bases from J, the junction kept 15 bases outside the gene matches. Written as DNA, the CDR3 is TGTGCCACAATGGGACAGGGCTTCCCCCCTCATCAGCCCCAGCATTTT. The encoded protein is CATMGQGFPPHQPQHF.

The chain has TRBV3-1 (or the pseudogene TRBV3-2) and TRBJ1-6; no definite D call. The CDR3 totals 12 residues. The V gene lost 4 bases and the J gene lost 7 bases, with 5 bases spanning the gap. The germline V gene encodes CDR1 LGHDT and CDR2 YNNKEL (reference sequence). In nucleotides, the CDR3 is TGTGCCAGCAGCCGAGGAAATTCACCCCTCCACTTT. Amino acid sequence: CASSRGNSPLHF.

This chain uses TRBV7-9 with TRBJ1-5; 7 nucleotides match TRBD1. Germline trimming cut 4 bases from V and 4 bases from J; bases unmatched to any gene: 7. The CDR3 contains 15 residues. Germline V gives CDR1 SEHNR, CDR2 FQNEAQ (reference sequence). In DNA, the CDR3 is TGTGCCAGCAGCTCCTCCGGGACAGCTAATCAGCCCCAGCATTTT. Translation gives CASSSSGTANQPQHF. Filled out from reference TRBV7-9 and TRBJ1-5, the complete variable domain reads DTGVSQNPRHKITKRGQNVTFRCDPISEHNRLYWYRQTLGQGPEFLTYFQNEAQLEKSRLLSDRFSAERPKGSFSTLEIQRTEQGDSAMYLCASSSSGTANQPQHFGDGTRLSIL.

The rearrangement links TRBV20-1 to TRBJ2-1, with 7 bases aligning to TRBD2. Germline values: CDR1 DFQATT, CDR2 SNEGSKA (reference sequence). J was trimmed by 4 bases and V by 3 bases; bases with no gene match: 3. The CDR3 has 13 residues. The DNA for the CDR3 is TGCAGTGCTAGTCCTAGCGGTTACAATGAGCAGTTCTTC. Translation: CSASPSGYNEQFF.

This clone occurred once. J is TRBJ1-2 and V is TRBV7-9; TRBD1 matches at 9 bases. CDR3 size: 16 residues. CDR1 SEHNR and CDR2 FQNEAQ come from the germline V gene (reference sequence). V shed 6 bases, J shed 6 bases, and the junction held 14 bases outside the gene matches. CDR3: CASRATHTGTGNGYTF. The DNA for the CDR3 is TGTGCCAGCAGAGCAACCCATACCGGGACAGGGAATGGCTACACCTTC.